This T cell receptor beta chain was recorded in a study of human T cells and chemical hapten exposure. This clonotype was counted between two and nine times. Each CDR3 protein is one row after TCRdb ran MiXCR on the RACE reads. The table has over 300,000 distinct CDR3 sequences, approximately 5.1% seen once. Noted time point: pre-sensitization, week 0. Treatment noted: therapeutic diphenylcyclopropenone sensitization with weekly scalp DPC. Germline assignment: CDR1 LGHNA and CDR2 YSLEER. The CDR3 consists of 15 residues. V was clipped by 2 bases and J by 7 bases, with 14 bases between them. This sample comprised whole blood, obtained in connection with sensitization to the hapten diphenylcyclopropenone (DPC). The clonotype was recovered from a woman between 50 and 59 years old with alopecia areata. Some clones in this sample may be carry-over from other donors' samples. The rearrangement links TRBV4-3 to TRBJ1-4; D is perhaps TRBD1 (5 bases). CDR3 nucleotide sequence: TGCGCCAGCAGCCAAACCCGTGGGGGAGGTGAAAAACTGTTTTTT. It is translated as CASSQTRGGGEKLFF.